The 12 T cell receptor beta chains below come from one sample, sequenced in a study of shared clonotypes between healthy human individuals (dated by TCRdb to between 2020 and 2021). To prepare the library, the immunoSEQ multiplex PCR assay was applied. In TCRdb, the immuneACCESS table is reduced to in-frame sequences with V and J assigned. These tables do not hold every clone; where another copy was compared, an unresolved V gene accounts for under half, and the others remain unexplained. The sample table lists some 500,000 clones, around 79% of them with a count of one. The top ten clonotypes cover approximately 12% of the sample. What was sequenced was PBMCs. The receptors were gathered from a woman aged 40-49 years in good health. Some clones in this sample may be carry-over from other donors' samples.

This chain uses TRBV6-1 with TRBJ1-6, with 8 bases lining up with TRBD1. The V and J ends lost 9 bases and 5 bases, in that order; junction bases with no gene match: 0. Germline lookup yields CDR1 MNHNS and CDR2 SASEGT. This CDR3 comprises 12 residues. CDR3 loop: CARQGDNSPLHF. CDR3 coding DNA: TGTGCCAGACAGGGGGATAATTCACCCCTCCACTTT.

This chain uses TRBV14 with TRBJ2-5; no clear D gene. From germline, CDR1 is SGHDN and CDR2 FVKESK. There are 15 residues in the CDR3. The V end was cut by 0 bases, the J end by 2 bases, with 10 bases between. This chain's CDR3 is CASSQETSRQETQYF. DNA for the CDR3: TGTGCCAGCAGCCAAGAAACGAGTCGGCAAGAGACCCAGTACTTC.

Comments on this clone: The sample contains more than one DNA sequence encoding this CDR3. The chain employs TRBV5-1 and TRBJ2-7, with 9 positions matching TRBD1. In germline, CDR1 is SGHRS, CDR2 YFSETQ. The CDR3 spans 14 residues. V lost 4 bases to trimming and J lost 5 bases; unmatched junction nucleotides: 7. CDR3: CASSLRTGGDEQYF. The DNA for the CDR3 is TGCGCCAGCAGCCTAAGAACAGGGGGCGACGAGCAGTACTTC.

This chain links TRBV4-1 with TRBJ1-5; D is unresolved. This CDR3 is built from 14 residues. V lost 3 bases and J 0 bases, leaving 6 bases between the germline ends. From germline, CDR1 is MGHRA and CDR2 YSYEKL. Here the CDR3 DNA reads TGCGCCAGCAGCCATTTAGGTAGCAATCAGCCCCAGCATTTT. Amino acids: CASSHLGSNQPQHF.

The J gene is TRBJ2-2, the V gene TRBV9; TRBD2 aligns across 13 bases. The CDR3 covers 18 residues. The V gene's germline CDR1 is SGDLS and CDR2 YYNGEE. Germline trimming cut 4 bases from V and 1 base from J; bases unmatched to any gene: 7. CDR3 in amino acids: CASSTRTSGSENTGELFF. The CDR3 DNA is TGTGCCAGCAGCACGCGGACTAGCGGGAGCGAGAACACCGGGGAGCTGTTTTTT.

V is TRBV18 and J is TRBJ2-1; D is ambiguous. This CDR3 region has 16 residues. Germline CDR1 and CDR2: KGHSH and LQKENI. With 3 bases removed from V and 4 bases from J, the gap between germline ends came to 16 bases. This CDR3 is CASSPLGPGGYNEQFF. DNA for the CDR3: TGTGCCAGCTCACCGCTCGGGCCTGGTGGGTACAATGAGCAGTTCTTC.

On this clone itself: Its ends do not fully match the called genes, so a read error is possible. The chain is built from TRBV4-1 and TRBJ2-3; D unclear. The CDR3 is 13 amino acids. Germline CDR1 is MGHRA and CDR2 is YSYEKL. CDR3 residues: CAGSHPKTDTQYF. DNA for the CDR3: TGCGCCGGCAGCCATCCCAAGACAGATACGCAGTATTTT.

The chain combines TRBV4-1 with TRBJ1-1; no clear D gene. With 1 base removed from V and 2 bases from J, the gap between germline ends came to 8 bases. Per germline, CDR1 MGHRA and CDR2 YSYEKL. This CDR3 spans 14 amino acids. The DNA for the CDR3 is TGCGCCAGCAGCCAAGTCGGCCTAAACACTGAAGCTTTCTTT. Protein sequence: CASSQVGLNTEAFF.

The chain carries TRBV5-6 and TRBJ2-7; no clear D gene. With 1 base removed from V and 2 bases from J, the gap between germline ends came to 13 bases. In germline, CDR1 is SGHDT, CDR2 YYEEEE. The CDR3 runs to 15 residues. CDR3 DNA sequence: TGTGCCAGCAGCTTGTTAGGTCGGAATCCCTACGAGCAGTACTTC. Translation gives CASSLLGRNPYEQYF.

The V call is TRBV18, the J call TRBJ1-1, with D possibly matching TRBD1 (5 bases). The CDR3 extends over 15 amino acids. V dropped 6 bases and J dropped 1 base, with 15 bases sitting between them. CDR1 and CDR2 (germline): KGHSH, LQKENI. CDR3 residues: CASSPGTGKNTEAFF. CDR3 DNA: TGTGCCAGCTCTCCCGGGACGGGGAAGAACACTGAAGCTTTCTTT.

The CDR3 DNA follows: TGTGCCAGCAGGCCCCCAGGGGCGGTGGAGACCCAGTACTTC. The encoded protein is CASRPPGAVETQYF. The chain employs TRBV6-6 and TRBJ2-5, with D maybe TRBD1 (6 bases). The CDR3 extends over 14 amino acids. V lost 6 bases to trimming and J lost 5 bases, with 16 bases between them. The germline V gene has CDR1 MNHNY and CDR2 SVGAGI (reference sequence).

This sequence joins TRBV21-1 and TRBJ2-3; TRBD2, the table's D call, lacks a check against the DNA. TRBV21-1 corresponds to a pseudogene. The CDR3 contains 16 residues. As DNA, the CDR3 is TGTGCCAGCAGCAAAGAACCCAACGAACTCACAGATACGCAGTATTTT. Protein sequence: CASSKEPNELTDTQYF.